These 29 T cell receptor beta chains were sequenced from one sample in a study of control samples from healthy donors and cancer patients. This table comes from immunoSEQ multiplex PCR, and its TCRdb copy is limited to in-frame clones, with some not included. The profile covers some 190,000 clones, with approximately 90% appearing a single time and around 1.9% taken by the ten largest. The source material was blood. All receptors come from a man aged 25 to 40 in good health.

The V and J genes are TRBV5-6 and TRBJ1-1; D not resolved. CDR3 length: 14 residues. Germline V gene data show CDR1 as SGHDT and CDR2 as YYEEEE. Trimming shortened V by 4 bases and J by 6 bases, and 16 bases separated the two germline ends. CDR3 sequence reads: CASSPVAEFSEAFF. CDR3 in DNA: TGTGCCAGCAGCCCCGTAGCCGAGTTCTCTGAAGCTTTCTTT.

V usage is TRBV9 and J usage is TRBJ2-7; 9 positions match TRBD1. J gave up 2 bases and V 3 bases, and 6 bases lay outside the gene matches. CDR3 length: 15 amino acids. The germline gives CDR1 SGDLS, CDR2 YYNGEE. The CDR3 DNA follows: TGTGCCAGCAGCGCGCAACAGGGGGCCCCCTACGAGCAGTACTTC. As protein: CASSAQQGAPYEQYF.

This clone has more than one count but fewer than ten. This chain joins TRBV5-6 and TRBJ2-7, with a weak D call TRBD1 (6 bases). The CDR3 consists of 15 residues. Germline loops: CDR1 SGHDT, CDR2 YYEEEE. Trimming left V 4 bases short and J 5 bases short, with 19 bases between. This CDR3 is CASSKPGHLFDEQYF. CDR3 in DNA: TGTGCCAGCAGCAAACCGGGACACCTTTTCGACGAGCAGTACTTC.

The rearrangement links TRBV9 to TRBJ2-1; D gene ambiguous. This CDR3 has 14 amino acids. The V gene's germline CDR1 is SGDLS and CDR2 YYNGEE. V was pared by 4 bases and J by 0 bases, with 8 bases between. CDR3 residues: CASSRSYSYNEQFF. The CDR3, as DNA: TGTGCCAGCAGCCGGTCCTACTCCTACAATGAGCAGTTCTTC. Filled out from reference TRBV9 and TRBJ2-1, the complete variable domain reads DSGVTQTPKHLITATGQRVTLRCSPRSGDLSVYWYQQSLDQGLQFLIQYYNGEERAKGNILERFSAQQFPDLHSELNLSSLELGDSALYFCASSRSYSYNEQFFGPGTRLTVL.

The CDR3 region is CASSGQASTDTQYF. DNA for the CDR3: TGCGCCAGCAGCGGACAGGCCAGCACAGATACGCAGTATTTT. This chain connects TRBV10-1 to TRBJ2-3; TRBD1 agrees at 7 bases. CDR1 is WNHNN and CDR2 is SYGVQD in the germline V gene (reference sequence). The CDR3 contains 14 residues. With V trimmed by 6 bases and J by 0 bases, 3 bases remained unmatched.

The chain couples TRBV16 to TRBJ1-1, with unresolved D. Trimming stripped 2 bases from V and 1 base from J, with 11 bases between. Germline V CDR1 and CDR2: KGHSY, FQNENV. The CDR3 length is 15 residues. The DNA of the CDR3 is TGTGCCAGCAGCCAAGAGACGGCAGGGAACACTGAAGCTTTCTTT. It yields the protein CASSQETAGNTEAFF.

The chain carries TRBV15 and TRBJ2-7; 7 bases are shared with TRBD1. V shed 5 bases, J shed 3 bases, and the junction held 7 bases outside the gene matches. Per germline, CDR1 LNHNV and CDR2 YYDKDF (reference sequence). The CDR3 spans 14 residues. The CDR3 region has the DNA TGTGCCACCAGCTTATCCGGGACAGACTACGAGCAGTACTTC. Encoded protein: CATSLSGTDYEQYF.

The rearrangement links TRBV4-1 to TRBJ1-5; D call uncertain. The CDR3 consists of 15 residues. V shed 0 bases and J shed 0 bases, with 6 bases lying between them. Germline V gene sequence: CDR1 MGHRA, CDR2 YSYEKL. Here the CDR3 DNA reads TGCGCCAGCAGCCAAGATACCTATAGCAATCAGCCCCAGCATTTT. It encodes CASSQDTYSNQPQHF.

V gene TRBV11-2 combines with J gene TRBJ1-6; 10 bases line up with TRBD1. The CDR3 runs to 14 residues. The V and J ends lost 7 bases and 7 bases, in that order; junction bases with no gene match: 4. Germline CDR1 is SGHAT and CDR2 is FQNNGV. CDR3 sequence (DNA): TGTGCCAGCACCCTGGACAGGGGGAATTCACCCCTCCACTTT. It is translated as CASTLDRGNSPLHF.

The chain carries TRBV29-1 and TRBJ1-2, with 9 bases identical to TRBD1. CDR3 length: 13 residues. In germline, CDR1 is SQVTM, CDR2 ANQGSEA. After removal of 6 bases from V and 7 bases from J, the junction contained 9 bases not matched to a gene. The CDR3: CSVTTDRGFGYTF. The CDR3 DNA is TGCAGCGTCACGACGGACAGGGGATTTGGCTACACCTTC.

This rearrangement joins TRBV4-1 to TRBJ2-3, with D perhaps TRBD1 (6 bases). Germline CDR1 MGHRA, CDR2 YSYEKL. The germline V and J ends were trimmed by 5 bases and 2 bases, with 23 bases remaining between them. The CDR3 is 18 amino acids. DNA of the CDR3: TGCGCCAGCAGCGCAGGCGCAGGACAGCAATTCAACACAGATACGCAGTATTTT. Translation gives CASSAGAGQQFNTDTQYF.

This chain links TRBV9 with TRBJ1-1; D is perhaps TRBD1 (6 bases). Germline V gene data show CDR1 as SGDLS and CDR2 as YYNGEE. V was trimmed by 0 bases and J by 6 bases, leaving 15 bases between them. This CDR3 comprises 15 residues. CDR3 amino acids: CASSVGRTGRPEAFF. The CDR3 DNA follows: TGTGCCAGCAGCGTAGGCCGTACAGGGCGTCCTGAAGCTTTCTTT.

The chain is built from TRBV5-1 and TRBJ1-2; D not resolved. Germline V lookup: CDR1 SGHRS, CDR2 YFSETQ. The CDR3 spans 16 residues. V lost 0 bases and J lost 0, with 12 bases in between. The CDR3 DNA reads TGCGCCAGCAGCTTGGCATCAACTGAAGCTAACTATGGCTACACCTTC. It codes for CASSLASTEANYGYTF.

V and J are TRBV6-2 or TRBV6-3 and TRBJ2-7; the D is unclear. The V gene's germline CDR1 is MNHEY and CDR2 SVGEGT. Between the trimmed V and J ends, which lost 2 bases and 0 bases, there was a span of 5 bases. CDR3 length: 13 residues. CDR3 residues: CASSYTSSYEQYF. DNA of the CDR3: TGTGCCAGCAGTTACACCAGCTCCTACGAGCAGTACTTC.

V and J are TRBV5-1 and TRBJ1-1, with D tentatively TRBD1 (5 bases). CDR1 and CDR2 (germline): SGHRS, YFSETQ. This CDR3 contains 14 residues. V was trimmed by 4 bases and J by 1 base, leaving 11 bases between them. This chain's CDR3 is CASSMGPSNTEAFF. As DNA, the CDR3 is TGCGCCAGCAGCATGGGACCGTCGAACACTGAAGCTTTCTTT.

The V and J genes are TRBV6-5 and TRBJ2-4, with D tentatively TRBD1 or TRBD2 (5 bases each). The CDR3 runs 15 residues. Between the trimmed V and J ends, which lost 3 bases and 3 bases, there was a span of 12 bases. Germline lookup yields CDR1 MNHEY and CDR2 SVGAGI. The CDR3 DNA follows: TGTGCCAGCAGTTATTGGGGGAATGACAAAAACATTCAGTACTTC. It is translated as CASSYWGNDKNIQYF.

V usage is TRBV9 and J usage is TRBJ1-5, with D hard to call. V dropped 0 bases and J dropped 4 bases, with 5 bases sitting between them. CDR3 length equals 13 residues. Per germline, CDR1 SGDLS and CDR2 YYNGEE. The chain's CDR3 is CASSVEANQPQHF. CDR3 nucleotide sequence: TGTGCCAGCAGCGTAGAAGCGAATCAGCCCCAGCATTTT.

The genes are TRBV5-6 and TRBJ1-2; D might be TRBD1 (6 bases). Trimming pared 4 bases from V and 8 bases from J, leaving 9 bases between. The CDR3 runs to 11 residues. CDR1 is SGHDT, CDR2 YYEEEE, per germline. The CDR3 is CASSPGGGYTF. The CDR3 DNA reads TGTGCCAGCAGCCCTGGGGGCGGCTACACCTTC. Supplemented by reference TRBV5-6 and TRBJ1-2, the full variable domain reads DAGVTQSPTHLIKTRGQQVTLRCSPKSGHDTVSWYQQALGQGPQFIFQYYEEEERQRGNFPDRFSGHQFPNYSSELNVNALLLGDSALYLCASSPGGGYTFGSGTRLTVV.

CDR3 nucleotides: TGTGCCAGCAGTCCCCGACAAGGACTAGCCAAAAACATTCAGTACTTC. This sequence encodes CASSPRQGLAKNIQYF. The chain combines TRBV27 with TRBJ2-4; tentative D call: TRBD2 (5 bases). Germline V gives CDR1 MNHEY, CDR2 SMNVEV (reference sequence). Between the trimmed V and J ends, which lost 5 bases and 0 bases, there was a span of 14 bases. This CDR3 is built from 16 residues.

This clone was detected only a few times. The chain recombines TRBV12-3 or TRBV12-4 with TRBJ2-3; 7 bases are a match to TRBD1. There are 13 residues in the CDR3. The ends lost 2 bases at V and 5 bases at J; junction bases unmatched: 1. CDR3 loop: CASSLRDRDTQYF. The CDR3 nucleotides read TGTGCCAGCAGTTTAAGGGACAGAGATACGCAGTATTTT.

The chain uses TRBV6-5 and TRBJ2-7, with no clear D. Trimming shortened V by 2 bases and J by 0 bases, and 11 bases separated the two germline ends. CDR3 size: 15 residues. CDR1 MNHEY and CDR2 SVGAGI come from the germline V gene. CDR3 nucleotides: TGTGCCAGCAGTTACCGTTGGAGAAGCTCCTACGAGCAGTACTTC. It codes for CASSYRWRSSYEQYF.

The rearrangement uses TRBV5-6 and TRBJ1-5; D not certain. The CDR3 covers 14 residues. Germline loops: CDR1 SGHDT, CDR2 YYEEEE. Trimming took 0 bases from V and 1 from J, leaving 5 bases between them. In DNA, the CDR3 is TGTGCCAGCAGCTTGGGTCAGAGCAATCAGCCCCAGCATTTT. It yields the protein CASSLGQSNQPQHF.

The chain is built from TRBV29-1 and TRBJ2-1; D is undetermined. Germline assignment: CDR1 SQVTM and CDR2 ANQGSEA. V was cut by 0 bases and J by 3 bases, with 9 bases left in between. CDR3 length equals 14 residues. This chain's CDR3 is CSVEDPKGYNEQFF. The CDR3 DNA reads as TGCAGCGTTGAAGATCCCAAGGGCTACAATGAGCAGTTCTTC.

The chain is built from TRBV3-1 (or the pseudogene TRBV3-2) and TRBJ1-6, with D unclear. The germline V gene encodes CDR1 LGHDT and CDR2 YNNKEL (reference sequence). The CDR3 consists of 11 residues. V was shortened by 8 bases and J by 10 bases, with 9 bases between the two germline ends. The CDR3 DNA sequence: TGTGCCAGCGGTTTGGAATCACCCCTCCACTTT. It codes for CASGLESPLHF.

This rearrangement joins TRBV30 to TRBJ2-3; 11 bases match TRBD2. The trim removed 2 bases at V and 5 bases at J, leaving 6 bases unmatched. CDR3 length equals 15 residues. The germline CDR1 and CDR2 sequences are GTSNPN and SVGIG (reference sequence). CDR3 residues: CAWSPSGGPGDTQYF. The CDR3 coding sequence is TGTGCCTGGAGTCCTAGCGGGGGGCCCGGAGATACGCAGTATTTT.

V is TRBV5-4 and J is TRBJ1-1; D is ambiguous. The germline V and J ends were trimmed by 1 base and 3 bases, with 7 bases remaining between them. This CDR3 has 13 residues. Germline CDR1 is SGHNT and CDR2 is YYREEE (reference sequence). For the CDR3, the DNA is TGTGCCAGCAGCTTGTACGTTGACACTGAAGCTTTCTTT. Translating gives CASSLYVDTEAFF.

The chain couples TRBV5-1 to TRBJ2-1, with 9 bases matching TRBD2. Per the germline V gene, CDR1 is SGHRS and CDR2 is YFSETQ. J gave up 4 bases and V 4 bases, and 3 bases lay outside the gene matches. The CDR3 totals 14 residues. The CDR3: CASSQGLAYNEQFF. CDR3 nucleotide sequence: TGCGCCAGCAGCCAGGGACTAGCTTACAATGAGCAGTTCTTC.

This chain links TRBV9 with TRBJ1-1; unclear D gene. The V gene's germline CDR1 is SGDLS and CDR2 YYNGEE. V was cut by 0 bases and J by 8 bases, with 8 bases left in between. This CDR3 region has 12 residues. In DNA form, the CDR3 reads TGTGCCAGCAGCGTAGTGGGGAGAGAAGCTTTCTTT. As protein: CASSVVGREAFF.

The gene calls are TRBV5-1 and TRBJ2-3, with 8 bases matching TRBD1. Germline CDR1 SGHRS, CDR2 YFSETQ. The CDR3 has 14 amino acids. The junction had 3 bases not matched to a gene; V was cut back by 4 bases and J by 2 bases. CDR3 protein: CASSPGQDTDTQYF. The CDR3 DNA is TGCGCCAGCAGCCCGGGACAGGACACAGATACGCAGTATTTT.